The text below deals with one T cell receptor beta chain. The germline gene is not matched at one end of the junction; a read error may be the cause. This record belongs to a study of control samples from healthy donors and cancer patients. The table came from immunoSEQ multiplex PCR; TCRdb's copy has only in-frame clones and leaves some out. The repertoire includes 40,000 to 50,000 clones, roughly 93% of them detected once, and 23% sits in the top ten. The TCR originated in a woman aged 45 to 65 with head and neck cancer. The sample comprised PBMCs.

The CDR3 nucleotides are TGTGCCTGCAGGGGAGGGACCGGGGAGCTGTTTTTT. Amino acid sequence: CACRGGTGELFF. The chain employs TRBV27 and TRBJ2-2, with D possibly matching TRBD2 (7 bases). Germline lookup yields CDR1 MNHEY and CDR2 SMNVEV (reference sequence). The CDR3 contains 12 residues.